The 18 T cell receptor beta chains in this list originate from one sample, sequenced in a study of prognosis after radiotherapy for stage I lung cancer. CDR3 of TCR beta was amplified from genomic DNA via a two-round multiplex PCR. Primers were specific to each TRBV and TRBJ gene in first-round PCR. Using its own MiXCR run on the multiplex PCR reads, TCRdb lists one record per CDR3 protein. The sample has tens of thousands of distinct CDR3 sequences; around a quarter are singletons. This specimen was PBMCs, taken before or after stereotactic body radiation therapy (not recorded which). These receptors came from a donor aged 50 or older with non-small cell lung cancer.

Concerning this clonotype: Possible read error: a much larger clone is one base away. The chain carries TRBV6-1 and TRBJ2-3, with 7 positions matching TRBD2. The junction had 11 bases not matched to a gene; V was cut back by 7 bases and J by 4 bases. The CDR3 is 15 residues long. Germline V gives CDR1 MNHNS, CDR2 SASEGT. The DNA for the CDR3 is TGTGCCAGCACCGATGACGGGGGGTTTCCAGATACGCAGTATTTT. Translating it yields CASTDDGGFPDTQYF.

This clonotype has ten or more counts. V gene TRBV9 combines with J gene TRBJ2-1, with TRBD2 matching 7 bases. The CDR3 totals 15 residues. The V and J ends lost 2 bases and 3 bases, in that order; junction bases with no gene match: 5. The germline V gene has CDR1 SGDLS and CDR2 YYNGEE. The CDR3 region has the DNA TGTGCCAGCAGCGTGGGAGGGGATTTCTACAATGAGCAGTTCTTC. Translating it yields CASSVGGDFYNEQFF.

As regards this clonotype: A far larger clone is one nucleotide away, so this likely arose from a read error. The J gene is TRBJ2-1, the V gene TRBV6-4; D is perhaps TRBD2 (6 bases). Trimming stripped 5 bases from V and 2 bases from J, with 13 bases between. The germline V gene encodes CDR1 MRHNA and CDR2 SNTAGT. The CDR3 is 15 amino acids. The CDR3 bases are TGTGCCAGCAGTTATGGCGGGGTCCCCTACAATGAGCAGTTCTTC. Translation: CASSYGGVPYNEQFF.

The rearrangement links TRBV18 to TRBJ2-1, with 16 bases lining up with TRBD2. Looked up from germline, CDR1 is KGHSH and CDR2 is LQKENI. The trim removed 3 bases at V and 13 bases at J, leaving 6 bases unmatched. This CDR3 is built from 15 residues. The CDR3 protein is CASSPPGTSGGAQFF. In DNA form, the CDR3 reads TGTGCCAGCTCACCCCCCGGGACTAGCGGGGGGGCTCAGTTCTTC.

This clonotype was counted many times. The V and J genes are TRBV11-2 and TRBJ2-7; D is perhaps TRBD2 (6 bases). Trimming took off 1 base at V and 6 bases at J, with 7 bases between the two ends. Germline values: CDR1 SGHAT, CDR2 FQNNGV. The CDR3 consists of 12 residues. CDR3 DNA: TGTGCCAGCAGCTTAGGGGGACTCGAGCAGTACTTC. Translating it yields CASSLGGLEQYF.

Comment on this clonotype: A much larger clone is a single base away; this may be a read error. V and J are TRBV19 and TRBJ2-3, with D possibly being TRBD2 (6 bases). V lost 4 bases, J lost 7 bases, and 21 bases lay in between. This CDR3 has 16 residues. Germline CDR1 LNHDA, CDR2 SQIVND (reference sequence). The CDR3 region has the DNA TGTGCCAGTAGTACCCCAGGTAGCGGCTTCATGTATACGCAGTATTTT. Its translation: CASSTPGSGFMYTQYF.

This clonotype showed up many times. The V call is TRBV5-1, the J call TRBJ1-1; the match to TRBD1 covers 9 bases. The CDR3 length is 14 residues. Germline V gene lookup returns CDR1 SGHRS and CDR2 YFSETQ. The ends lost 2 bases at V and 6 bases at J; junction bases unmatched: 5. The CDR3 loop reads CASSFGQGFSEAFF. CDR3 DNA: TGCGCCAGCAGCTTTGGACAGGGGTTCTCTGAAGCTTTCTTT.

As to this clonotype: A much larger clone lies a single base off, so this may be a read error. V is TRBV29-1 and J is TRBJ1-2, with 7 bases that match TRBD1. Looked up from germline, CDR1 is SQVTM and CDR2 is ANQGSEA. CDR3 length: 10 residues. V was clipped by 7 bases and J by 10 bases; unmatched bases: 6. CDR3 DNA: TGCAGCGCGGGGACAGATGTCTACACCTTC. This translates into CSAGTDVYTF.

This clonotype was observed at least ten times. The gene calls are TRBV6-1 and TRBJ2-7; weak D call: TRBD2 (6 bases). Trimming pared 6 bases from V and 4 bases from J, leaving 13 bases between. The CDR3 is 13 residues long. CDR1 is MNHNS, CDR2 SASEGT, per germline. The CDR3 region is CASSQLLAYEQYF. In DNA form, the CDR3 reads TGTGCCAGCAGCCAACTCCTAGCGTACGAGCAGTACTTC.

This clonotype was counted ten times or more. V and J are TRBV11-3 and TRBJ2-1; D is perhaps TRBD1 (6 bases). CDR1 and CDR2 (germline): SGHNT, YENEEA. Trimming shortened V by 3 bases and J by 5 bases, and 14 bases separated the two germline ends. The CDR3 is made up of 15 amino acids. CDR3 loop: CASSFSGASDNEQFF. CDR3 nucleotides: TGTGCCAGCAGCTTTTCAGGGGCGTCTGACAATGAGCAGTTCTTC. The full variable domain, in which reference TRBV11-3 and TRBJ2-1 provide the parts outside the CDR3, is EAGVVQSPRYKIIEKKQPVAFWCNPISGHNTLYWYLQNLGQGPELLIRYENEEAVDDSQLPKDRFSAERLKGVDSTLKIQPAELGDSAVYLCASSFSGASDNEQFFGPGTRLTVL.

Remarks on this clonotype: A read error may be the cause here, since a much bigger clone is one base away. The chain has TRBV5-6 and TRBJ1-5; TRBD1 agrees at 7 bases. V was clipped by 1 base and J by 4 bases; unmatched bases: 5. Germline assignment: CDR1 SGHDT and CDR2 YYEEEE. CDR3 length: 15 residues. Written as DNA, the CDR3 is TGTGCCAGCAGCTTGCAGGGACAGAAGAATCAGCCCCAGCATTTT. Translation: CASSLQGQKNQPQHF.

This clonotype was recorded at least ten times. This chain joins TRBV6-2 or TRBV6-3 and TRBJ1-6; a weak D match, TRBD1 (6 bases). CDR1 and CDR2 (germline): MNHEY, SVGEGT. This CDR3 region has 16 residues. Trimming removed 4 bases at V and 5 bases at J, with 15 bases between. The CDR3 region has the DNA TGTGCCAGCAGTTCATCTCAGGGGAATAATAATTCACCCCTCCACTTT. Translating it yields CASSSSQGNNNSPLHF.

At least ten counts were recorded for this clonotype. V gene TRBV20-1 combines with J gene TRBJ2-1, with D uncertain. V was cut by 6 bases and J by 4 bases, with 16 bases left in between. CDR3 length equals 14 residues. Germline CDR1 and CDR2: DFQATT and SNEGSKA (reference sequence). The CDR3 spells CSAAGSHPYNEQFF. The CDR3 DNA is TGCAGTGCGGCCGGCAGCCACCCTTACAATGAGCAGTTCTTC.

This clonotype came up a few times. The genes are TRBV5-4 and TRBJ2-3, with 9 bases fitting TRBD2. This CDR3 contains 18 residues. J was trimmed by 0 bases and V by 0 bases; bases with no gene match: 8. Germline V CDR1 and CDR2: SGHNT, YYREEE (reference sequence). The CDR3 reads CASSLGPERGASTDTQYF. In nucleotides, the CDR3 is TGTGCCAGCAGCTTGGGACCCGAGCGGGGGGCTAGCACAGATACGCAGTATTTT.

This clonotype has at least ten counts. The chain carries TRBV6-1 and TRBJ2-5; maybe TRBD2 (6 bases). The germline V gene has CDR1 MNHNS and CDR2 SASEGT. Between the trimmed V and J ends, which lost 6 bases and 5 bases, there was a span of 22 bases. The CDR3 is 16 amino acids. The CDR3 reads CASREARSAGTETQYF. CDR3 DNA: TGTGCCAGCAGGGAGGCCCGTTCGGCGGGGACCGAGACCCAGTACTTC.

At least ten counts were recorded for this clonotype. This chain joins TRBV5-4 and TRBJ2-7; the match to TRBD2 covers 8 bases. The CDR3 runs 17 residues. CDR1 is SGHNT, CDR2 YYREEE, per germline (reference sequence). J lost 7 bases, V lost 3 bases, and 18 bases had no gene match. CDR3 amino acids: CASSSGTSPLATREQYF. The CDR3 coding sequence is TGTGCCAGCAGCTCCGGGACTAGTCCCCTCGCTACTCGGGAGCAGTACTTC.

V is TRBV6-2 or TRBV6-3 and J is TRBJ2-7, with TRBD2 matching over 8 bases. Germline assignment: CDR1 MNHEY and CDR2 SVGEGT. The ends lost 6 bases at V and 4 bases at J; junction bases unmatched: 11. CDR3 length: 15 amino acids. DNA of the CDR3: TGTGCCAGCAGCAACACGGGGGGGATGAGTTACGAGCAGTACTTC. The encoded protein is CASSNTGGMSYEQYF.

Points on this clonotype: This sequence may be a read error, since a much larger clone differs from it by one base. This chain connects TRBV9 to TRBJ1-1; D is perhaps TRBD1 (6 bases). The CDR3 covers 14 residues. The germline CDR1 and CDR2 sequences are SGDLS and YYNGEE. The DNA of the CDR3 is TGTACCAGCAGCGTAGGCAGGGGCGGCCCTGAAGCTTTCTTT. Amino acids: CTSSVGRGGPEAFF.